Shown below are 22 T cell receptor beta chains from a single sample sequenced in a study of OX40 agonist ivuxolimab in advanced cancers. Here immunoSEQ multiplex PCR was the method, and the copy in TCRdb shows in-frame clones only, minus some. Of some 94,000 clones listed, 92% were seen once; the top ten hold around 3.4%. The source material was CD4+ or CD8+ T cells sorted from blood, sampled in a trial of the OX40 agonist ivuxolimab. These receptor sequences come from an adult with an advanced solid tumor such as melanoma, head and neck, liver or kidney cancer.

This rearrangement joins TRBV27 to TRBJ1-5; the D gene is possibly TRBD1 (5 bases). This CDR3 has 14 amino acids. Germline V gene sequence: CDR1 MNHEY, CDR2 SMNVEV (reference sequence). The V and J ends lost 6 bases and 0 bases respectively, with 9 bases between them. The CDR3 DNA reads as TGTGCCAGCAGGGGGGGTCTTAGCAATCAGCCCCAGCATTTT. Protein product: CASRGGLSNQPQHF.

This chain joins TRBV6-1 and TRBJ2-2; D gene uncertain. Germline V gene sequence: CDR1 MNHNS, CDR2 SASEGT. The CDR3 covers 13 residues. V was cut by 3 bases and J by 7 bases, with 9 bases left in between. This chain's CDR3 is CASSEWVNGELFF. The CDR3 DNA reads TGTGCCAGCAGTGAGTGGGTGAACGGGGAGCTGTTTTTT.

The chain carries TRBV27 and TRBJ2-3; D perhaps matches TRBD2 (5 bases). The V gene's germline CDR1 is MNHEY and CDR2 SMNVEV (reference sequence). This CDR3 is 15 amino acids long. V lost 1 base to trimming and J lost 2 bases, with 10 bases between them. CDR3 DNA: TGTGCCAGCAGTTTATTTCGGGGAACCACAGATACGCAGTATTTT. Its translation: CASSLFRGTTDTQYF.

The chain links TRBV19 to TRBJ1-2; 8 nucleotides line up with TRBD1. Looked up from germline, CDR1 is LNHDA and CDR2 is SQIVND (reference sequence). CDR3 size: 13 residues. V was clipped by 7 bases and J by 6 bases; unmatched bases: 7. The CDR3 nucleotides are TGTGCCAGTACCATGGGGACAGGAGATGGCTACACCTTC. Protein product: CASTMGTGDGYTF.

The V gene is TRBV5-1, the J gene TRBJ2-3, with TRBD2 as a possible D gene (6 bases). V dropped 0 bases and J dropped 8 bases, with 10 bases sitting between them. Per the germline V gene, CDR1 is SGHRS and CDR2 is YFSETQ. This CDR3 is built from 13 residues. The CDR3 DNA reads TGCGCCAGCAGCTTGGACGGGGAGGCTACGCAGTATTTT. It specifies CASSLDGEATQYF. Using reference TRBV5-1 and TRBJ2-3 for the parts outside the CDR3, the full variable domain is KAGVTQTPRYLIKTRGQQVTLSCSPISGHRSVSWYQQTPGQGLQFLFEYFSETQRNKGNFPGRFSGRQFSNSRSEMNVSTLELGDSALYLCASSLDGEATQYFGPGTRLTVL.

A note on this clone: Within the sample, other DNA sequences also encode this same CDR3. The chain employs TRBV2 and TRBJ2-7, with D perhaps matching TRBD2 (5 bases). V was clipped by 6 bases and J by 9 bases, with 21 bases between them. This CDR3 is 14 amino acids long. The germline V gene encodes CDR1 SNHLY and CDR2 FYNNEI. The CDR3 reads CASSKGWAAEGQYF. The CDR3 bases are TGTGCCAGCAGCAAAGGCTGGGCTGCCGAGGGGCAGTACTTC.

J is TRBJ2-3 and V is TRBV27, with D tentatively TRBD1 (6 bases). With 8 bases removed from V and 0 bases from J, the gap between germline ends came to 12 bases. Germline V gene sequence: CDR1 MNHEY, CDR2 SMNVEV (reference sequence). CDR3 size: 14 residues. CDR3 loop: CASSVRGSTDTQYF. CDR3 nucleotide sequence: TGTGCCAGCTCTGTAAGGGGGAGCACAGATACGCAGTATTTT.

The rearrangement joins TRBV27 to TRBJ1-1; D gene uncertain. CDR1 MNHEY and CDR2 SMNVEV come from the germline V gene (reference sequence). CDR3 length equals 14 residues. With 3 bases removed from V and 8 bases from J, the gap between germline ends came to 16 bases. CDR3 DNA sequence: TGTGCCAGCAGTTTTGATCGGGGAACGGCCGAAGCTTTCTTT. Protein product: CASSFDRGTAEAFF.

The V and J genes are TRBV27 and TRBJ2-7; D assignment may be TRBD1 or TRBD2 (5 bases each). CDR1 and CDR2 (germline): MNHEY, SMNVEV (reference sequence). V was cut by 8 bases and J by 1 base, with 9 bases left in between. The CDR3 sequence is 12 residues long. CDR3 amino acids: CASGGESYEQYF. As DNA, the CDR3 is TGTGCCAGCGGGGGTGAATCCTACGAGCAGTACTTC.

V usage is TRBV7-2 and J usage is TRBJ2-7; D uncertain. Germline V CDR1 and CDR2: SGHTA, FQGNSA. The CDR3 is 12 amino acids. V was trimmed by 5 bases and J by 3 bases, leaving 8 bases between them. This CDR3 is CASSPLYYEQYF. In DNA form, the CDR3 reads TGTGCCAGCAGCCCGTTATACTACGAGCAGTACTTC. The variable domain in full, completed from reference TRBV7-2 and TRBJ2-7, reads GAGVSQSPSNKVTEKGKDVELRCDPISGHTALYWYRQSLGQGLEFLIYFQGNSAPDKSGLPSDRFSAERTGGSVSTLTIQRTQQEDSAVYLCASSPLYYEQYFGPGTRLTVT.

V and J are TRBV4-1 and TRBJ1-2; 7 bases align to TRBD1. The CDR3 extends over 14 amino acids. The J segment lost 8 bases and the V segment lost 0 bases, leaving 6 bases of the junction unmatched. The germline gives CDR1 MGHRA, CDR2 YSYEKL. The CDR3 coding sequence is TGCGCCAGCAGCCAAGATAAACAGGGGAGAGGCTACACCTTC. This encodes CASSQDKQGRGYTF.

The genes are TRBV13 and TRBJ2-3; the D call may be TRBD1 or TRBD2 (6 bases each). The CDR3 is 13 residues long. The ends were cut back, 4 bases at V and 10 bases at J, with 15 bases in the middle. The germline CDR1 and CDR2 sequences are PRHDT and FYEKMQ (reference sequence). CDR3 sequence: CASSSRGVDAQYF. The CDR3 bases are TGTGCCAGCAGCTCTAGGGGGGTCGACGCGCAGTATTTT.

V usage is TRBV7-6 and J usage is TRBJ2-5; maybe TRBD1 (5 bases). The V end lost 1 base, the J end lost 5 bases, and 20 bases lay between the germline ends. Germline V lookup: CDR1 SGHVS, CDR2 FNYEAQ. The CDR3 sequence is 17 residues long. In nucleotides, the CDR3 is TGTGCCAGCAGCTTAGAGGCCCAGGGCCTTTGGCTGGAGACCCAGTACTTC. As protein: CASSLEAQGLWLETQYF.

J is TRBJ2-5 and V is TRBV27; the D gene is possibly TRBD2 (6 bases). Trimming removed 5 bases from V and 1 base from J, with 11 bases in between. Germline CDR1 reads MNHEY; CDR2 reads SMNVEV (reference sequence). The CDR3 loop spans 14 amino acids. DNA of the CDR3: TGTGCCAGCAGTCAACAGACTAGCCAAGAGACCCAGTACTTC. Translated: CASSQQTSQETQYF.

This clone appeared a single time. The V gene is TRBV6-5, the J gene TRBJ1-6, with 7 bases lining up with TRBD1. The germline gives CDR1 MNHEY, CDR2 SVGAGI. This CDR3 is 15 amino acids long. The junction had 8 bases not matched to a gene; V was cut back by 2 bases and J by 10 bases. In nucleotides, the CDR3 is TGTGCCAGCAGTTACCTGACAGGGATGGGCTCACCCCTCCACTTT. It specifies CASSYLTGMGSPLHF.

This sequence joins TRBV4-1 and TRBJ2-7; the D is unclear. Germline V gene sequence: CDR1 MGHRA, CDR2 YSYEKL. The germline V and J ends were trimmed by 1 base and 0 bases, with 10 bases remaining between them. This CDR3 comprises 15 residues. CDR3 DNA sequence: TGCGCCAGCAGCCAAGTACAAGGATTCTCCTACGAGCAGTACTTC. This translates into CASSQVQGFSYEQYF.

V usage is TRBV4-1 and J usage is TRBJ2-1; TRBD2 matches at 8 bases. This CDR3 contains 19 residues. The germline V gene encodes CDR1 MGHRA and CDR2 YSYEKL. Trimming at V came to 0 bases and at J to 6 bases, leaving 16 bases not matched to a gene. The CDR3 loop is CASSQERAPGGIGVNEQFF. The CDR3 nucleotides are TGCGCCAGCAGCCAAGAACGTGCCCCGGGGGGGATCGGAGTCAATGAGCAGTTCTTC.

The chain uses TRBV7-8 and TRBJ1-2, with D perhaps matching TRBD1 (6 bases). V was trimmed by 3 bases and J by 6 bases, leaving 11 bases between them. CDR3 length: 13 residues. Looked up from germline, CDR1 is SGHVS and CDR2 is FQNEAQ. In DNA form, the CDR3 reads TGTGCCAGCAGCTTTTCGGACAGCCATGGCTACACCTTC. This gives the protein CASSFSDSHGYTF.

The chain combines TRBV6-1 with TRBJ2-2, with D possibly being TRBD2 (5 bases). Between the trimmed V and J ends, which lost 2 bases and 6 bases, there was a span of 7 bases. Germline CDR1 and CDR2: MNHNS and SASEGT. The CDR3 contains 13 residues. For the CDR3, the DNA is TGTGCCAGCAGTGAAAAGAGGGCCGGGGAGCTGTTTTTT. The encoded protein is CASSEKRAGELFF.

The chain has TRBV6-4 and TRBJ1-2, with D perhaps matching TRBD1 (6 bases). Germline CDR1 reads MRHNA; CDR2 reads SNTAGT. V lost 4 bases and J lost 5, with 14 bases in between. There are 14 residues in the CDR3. CDR3 sequence (DNA): TGTGCCAGCAGTGGCTCCGGGGGCCGGTATGGCTACACCTTC. Residues: CASSGSGGRYGYTF.

The chain couples TRBV19 to TRBJ1-2; perhaps TRBD1 as D (6 bases). CDR1 and CDR2 (germline): LNHDA, SQIVND (reference sequence). Trimming removed 7 bases at V and 8 bases at J, with 17 bases between. CDR3 length: 13 residues. The CDR3 sequence: CASIREGGYGYTF. The CDR3 nucleotides read TGTGCCAGTATCCGGGAGGGGGGGTACGGCTACACCTTC.

This rearrangement joins TRBV27 to TRBJ2-7; 9 bases align to TRBD1. The junction had 2 bases not matched to a gene; V was cut back by 3 bases and J by 5 bases. The CDR3 spans 13 residues. Germline V gene sequence: CDR1 MNHEY, CDR2 SMNVEV (reference sequence). The CDR3, as DNA: TGTGCCAGCAGTTTTACAGGGGGCCACGAGCAGTACTTC. As protein: CASSFTGGHEQYF.